This T cell receptor beta chain came from a study of blood T cells in healthy people across ages. At the level of the study: The capture of about one barcoded beta molecule per two T cells was achieved by template switching.

The sample, around 9.9 milliliters of peripheral blood, was drawn from each donor. PCR was performed a second time for 7 to 11 cycles using a sample-barcoded 5' primer and a J-beta primer mix. Researchers report that each sample yielded at least 2.5 million CDR3-containing paired-end reads. TCRdb passed the 5' RACE reads through MiXCR, listing each CDR3 protein once. The data contain 790,000 or so distinct CDR3 sequences, roughly 46% of them seen just once; the ten biggest clones take up 15% to 20%. Germline values: CDR1 LGHDT, CDR2 YNNKEL (reference sequence). V dropped 1 base and J dropped 10 bases, with 11 bases sitting between them. The CDR3 is made up of 13 amino acids.

The V gene is TRBV3-1, the J gene TRBJ2-1; D is undetermined. The TCR sequence derives from an elderly man in good health. Sequencing was carried out using blood. The chain's CDR3 is CASSQVRAAEQFF. DNA of the CDR3: TGTGCCAGCAGCCAAGTCCGGGCAGCGGAGCAGTTCTTC.